A single sample gave rise to the 18 T cell receptor beta chains below, sequenced in a study of regulatory T cells in long-lasting Graves disease. Arm-PCR of CDR3 regions with iRepertoire HTBI primers generated TCR beta libraries. MiXCR, run by TCRdb on the multiplex PCR reads, gives a single entry per CDR3 protein. The sample carries about 290,000 distinct CDR3 sequences, 20% to 25% recorded once. Described time point: persistent/refractory GD, antithyroid drugs over 5 years with positive TRAb. From RNA extracted from PBMCs, the TCR library was made. Sequences were derived from peripheral blood mononuclear cells (PBMCs), sampled when the disease was refractory, from a patient treated with antithyroid drugs. The receptors were sampled from a female donor with Graves disease.

This clonotype has a count of ten or more. This sequence joins TRBV6-2 or TRBV6-3 and TRBJ1-1; the D is unclear. V lost 0 bases and J 6 bases, leaving 5 bases between the germline ends. CDR1 and CDR2 (germline): MNHEY, SVGEGT. This CDR3 spans 12 amino acids. CDR3 amino acids: CASSYSKAEAFF. The CDR3 DNA follows: TGTGCCAGCAGTTACTCGAAGGCTGAAGCTTTCTTT.

This clonotype occurred many times. The J gene is TRBJ1-6, the V gene TRBV20-1, with D perhaps matching TRBD1 (5 bases). This CDR3 region has 13 residues. The germline V gene has CDR1 DFQATT and CDR2 SNEGSKA (reference sequence). The V and J ends lost 7 bases and 6 bases respectively, with 13 bases between them. This chain's CDR3 is CSVPGRTNSPLHF. CDR3 bases: TGCAGTGTTCCGGGACGGACTAATTCACCCCTCCACTTT.

This clonotype was counted ten times or more. This sequence joins TRBV28 and TRBJ2-7, with 7 bases identical to TRBD1. Germline CDR1 MDHEN, CDR2 SYDVKM. J gave up 3 bases and V 5 bases, and 4 bases lay outside the gene matches. This CDR3 contains 13 residues. CDR3 in DNA: TGTGCCAGCAGTCCACAGGGGTTCTACGAGCAGTACTTC. Amino acids: CASSPQGFYEQYF.

Ten or more counts support this clonotype. The V gene is TRBV11-2, the J gene TRBJ2-1; no definite D call. The length of the CDR3 is 14 residues. Per the germline V gene, CDR1 is SGHAT and CDR2 is FQNNGV. V lost 1 base and J lost 4, with 8 bases in between. The CDR3 nucleotides are TGTGCCAGCAGCTTAGGCAGCAATTACAATGAGCAGTTCTTC. Its translation is CASSLGSNYNEQFF.

This clonotype was found many times. The chain recombines TRBV6-1 with TRBJ1-2, with TRBD1 matching over 7 bases. Trimming took 6 bases from V and 0 from J; bases not matched to a gene: 7. Germline V gene data show CDR1 as MNHNS and CDR2 as SASEGT. This CDR3 comprises 15 residues. The CDR3 sequence: CASRSSGGANYGYTF. CDR3 in DNA: TGTGCCAGCAGGTCCTCAGGGGGAGCTAACTATGGCTACACCTTC.

This clonotype was observed at least ten times. V and J are TRBV28 and TRBJ2-4; the match to TRBD2 covers 7 bases. The germline V gene has CDR1 MDHEN and CDR2 SYDVKM. The CDR3 runs to 16 residues. J gave up 8 bases and V 2 bases, and 12 bases lay outside the gene matches. The CDR3 loop is CASSLGGGGLVDIQYF. DNA for the CDR3: TGTGCCAGCAGTTTAGGTGGGGGGGGTCTTGTGGACATTCAGTACTTC.

To note about this clonotype: At one end, the junction sequence differs from germline, possibly due to a read error. The chain joins TRBV3-1 to TRBJ2-7, with D tentatively TRBD1 (6 bases). This CDR3 has 16 amino acids. Germline assignment: CDR1 LGHDT and CDR2 YNNKEL (reference sequence). Written as DNA, the CDR3 is TGTACCAGCAGCCAAGGGGGTTCCAGGAGATTCTACGAGCAGTACTTC. Translation: CTSSQGGSRRFYEQYF.

V usage is TRBV18 and J usage is TRBJ2-1; 8 positions match TRBD1. The CDR3 covers 16 residues. The V segment lost 4 bases and the J segment 0 bases; nucleotides outside the gene matches: 5. Germline V gene data show CDR1 as KGHSH and CDR2 as LQKENI. The CDR3 spells CASSLRTGSSYNEQFF. The CDR3 DNA follows: TGTGCCAGCTCACTGCGGACAGGGAGCTCCTACAATGAGCAGTTCTTC.

The chain couples TRBV10-3 to TRBJ1-1, with 11 bases fitting TRBD1. Trimming removed 8 bases from V and 4 bases from J; junction bases left unmatched: 6. This CDR3 has 14 residues. From germline, CDR1 is ENHRY and CDR2 SYGVKD. The CDR3 here is CAIFPGTGGTEAFF. Written as DNA, the CDR3 is TGTGCCATCTTTCCCGGGACAGGGGGCACTGAAGCTTTCTTT.

In its sample, this clonotype was seen many times. The rearrangement joins TRBV20-1 to TRBJ2-7; possibly TRBD2 for D (5 bases). The germline V and J ends were trimmed by 6 bases and 3 bases, with 21 bases remaining between them. The CDR3 has 15 amino acids. Looked up from germline, CDR1 is DFQATT and CDR2 is SNEGSKA (reference sequence). CDR3 region: CSAEPRGEGYYEQYF. The CDR3 DNA reads as TGCAGTGCAGAGCCCCGGGGTGAGGGCTACTACGAGCAGTACTTC.

This clonotype was recorded many times. This sequence joins TRBV10-3 and TRBJ1-2; possibly TRBD1 for D (5 bases). This CDR3 has 14 amino acids. In germline, CDR1 is ENHRY, CDR2 SYGVKD. Trimming took 3 bases from V and 5 from J, leaving 13 bases between them. The CDR3 coding sequence is TGTGCCATCAGTGACCAACAGGCGGGGTATGGCTACACCTTC. Translation: CAISDQQAGYGYTF.

This clonotype was found many times. The rearrangement joins TRBV28 to TRBJ1-5, with D maybe TRBD1 (5 bases). The CDR3 has 16 residues. The germline V gene encodes CDR1 MDHEN and CDR2 SYDVKM. Trimming cost V 5 bases and J 7 bases, with 21 bases left between them. CDR3 nucleotides: TGTGCCAGCAGTACCCAGGGAAGAGTGACGGACCAGCCCCAGCATTTT. This translates into CASSTQGRVTDQPQHF.

The rearrangement uses TRBV7-2 and TRBJ2-1, with TRBD2 matching 10 bases. In germline, CDR1 is SGHTA, CDR2 FQGNSA. The CDR3 runs 16 residues. Losses at the gene ends were 1 base for V and 7 bases for J; bases not matched to a gene: 7. Here the CDR3 DNA reads TGTGCCAGCAGCTTAGTAACAGCGGGAGGGCCGAATGAGCAGTTCTTC. The encoded protein is CASSLVTAGGPNEQFF.

The gene calls are TRBV12-3 or TRBV12-4 and TRBJ2-1; 7 bases agree with TRBD1. This CDR3 comprises 15 residues. The junction had 5 bases not matched to a gene; V was cut back by 6 bases and J by 0 bases. CDR3 nucleotides: TGTGCCAGCAGAAAACAGGGGAGCTCCTACAATGAGCAGTTCTTC. This codes for CASRKQGSSYNEQFF.

This clonotype showed up many times. The chain joins TRBV2 to TRBJ2-5; D gene uncertain. The length of the CDR3 is 13 residues. Germline assignment: CDR1 SNHLY and CDR2 FYNNEI. V lost 10 bases to trimming and J lost 0 bases, with 12 bases between them. As DNA, the CDR3 is TGTGCCAACGCTCCCGATTACCAAGAGACCCAGTACTTC. Translation gives CANAPDYQETQYF.

The V gene is TRBV9, the J gene TRBJ2-5, with TRBD2 matching 14 bases. The J call may be in error: the DNA end matches TRBJ2-1 better. The CDR3 is made up of 20 amino acids. CDR1 is SGDLS and CDR2 is YYNGEE in the germline V gene. The CDR3 loop is CASSKEVGLAGVLATDEQFF. CDR3 sequence (DNA): TGTGCCAGCAGTAAGGAAGTGGGACTAGCGGGAGTTTTAGCCACCGATGAGCAGTTCTTC.

This clonotype was recorded a few times. The V call is TRBV6-1, the J call TRBJ2-2, with 9 positions matching TRBD2. Per the germline V gene, CDR1 is MNHNS and CDR2 is SASEGT. V lost 6 bases and J lost 3; bases outside the gene matches: 5. This CDR3 has 15 amino acids. CDR3 in DNA: TGTGCCAGCAGCCAAGCGGGAGGTCACACCGGGGAGCTGTTTTTT. Its protein is CASSQAGGHTGELFF.

Only a few counts were recorded for this clonotype. The V and J genes are TRBV6-1 and TRBJ2-5; 9 bases line up with TRBD2. The CDR3 sequence is 15 residues long. V shed 6 bases and J 2 bases; nucleotides not matched to a gene: 7. CDR1 MNHNS and CDR2 SASEGT come from the germline V gene. CDR3 DNA sequence: TGTGCCAGCAGCCCCAAGACTAGCGGACAAGAGACCCAGTACTTC. The encoded protein is CASSPKTSGQETQYF.